What follows is one T cell receptor (beta chain) and its context. These data come from a study of blood T cell repertoires in COVID-19. Looking at the study overall: COVID-19 samples from acute and convalescent phases originated in the United States, Italy and Spain. Sample material is recorded as cDNA or gDNA derived from T cells, B-cell-depleted T cells, or PBMCs.

The CDR3 has 17 amino acids. In the authors' methods: The assay estimated nucleated cells by amplifying reference gene primers. This table comes from immunoSEQ multiplex PCR, and its TCRdb copy is limited to in-frame clones, with some not included. V, J and clone size reflect that table, while D and trimming were determined from the DNA. The sample carries fewer than 200,000 clones, roughly 80% recorded once. The rearrangement uses TRBV21-1 and TRBJ1-1; TRBD1 reflects the table's D call only, with no check against the DNA. TRBV21-1 is a pseudogene. The TCR was taken from a woman aged 35 to 49 with acute COVID-19. Sequenced input: PBMCs or T cells enriched from blood (not recorded which). The CDR3 bases are TGTGCCAGCAGCAAAGCTCGACAGGGTTCGAAGAACACTGAAGCTTTCTTT. Translated: CASSKARQGSKNTEAFF.